Listed here are 30 T cell receptor beta chains from one sample, sequenced in a study of identical twins. TCRdb independently ran MiXCR on the 5' RACE reads; one entry per CDR3 protein. Among about 690,000 distinct CDR3 sequences listed, 5.5% to 6.5% were seen once. The material sequenced was naive T cells sorted from blood. Source of these receptors: a man aged 18 to 29 in good health.

This clonotype was counted at least ten times. The V and J genes are TRBV5-1 and TRBJ1-1, with D maybe TRBD1 (6 bases). This CDR3 has 17 residues. V gave up 3 bases and J gave up 0 bases, with 18 bases separating them. The germline V gene has CDR1 SGHRS and CDR2 YFSETQ. CDR3 in amino acids: CASSSKQQGFMNTEAFF. CDR3 sequence (DNA): TGCGCCAGCAGCTCGAAGCAACAGGGTTTCATGAACACTGAAGCTTTCTTT.

Ten or more counts support this clonotype. The gene calls are TRBV20-1 and TRBJ2-5; 8 bases map to TRBD1. This CDR3 region has 13 residues. Trimming removed 5 bases from V and 7 bases from J; junction bases left unmatched: 9. The germline CDR1 and CDR2 sequences are DFQATT and SNEGSKA (reference sequence). In DNA form, the CDR3 reads TGCAGTGCTTCCGGGACAGGTGAAGGGACCCAGTACTTC. Amino acid sequence: CSASGTGEGTQYF.

This clonotype was picked up many times. The CDR3 nucleotides are TGTGCCAGCAGCCAAGAATTCCAGAGCTTGGAGACCCAGTACTTC. It translates to CASSQEFQSLETQYF. The chain uses TRBV4-2 and TRBJ2-5, with D unclear. The CDR3 spans 15 residues. Trimming removed 0 bases at V and 5 bases at J, with 13 bases between. Germline lookup yields CDR1 LGHNA and CDR2 YNFKEQ.

This clonotype occurred many times. V and J are TRBV29-1 and TRBJ2-2, with D unclear. With 2 bases removed from V and 5 bases from J, the gap between germline ends came to 6 bases. Germline lookup yields CDR1 SQVTM and CDR2 ANQGSEA. The CDR3 has 12 residues. The CDR3 region is CSVERATGELFF. The CDR3, as DNA: TGCAGCGTTGAAAGGGCGACCGGGGAGCTGTTTTTT.

This clonotype has a count of ten or more. J is TRBJ1-2 and V is TRBV7-2; D gene uncertain. The CDR3 is made up of 12 amino acids. Germline values: CDR1 SGHTA, CDR2 FQGNSA. Trimming took 6 bases from V and 4 from J, leaving 9 bases between them. The CDR3 sequence: CASSLRSYGYTF. CDR3 bases: TGTGCCAGCAGTTTAAGGTCCTATGGCTACACCTTC.

The chain recombines TRBV7-6 with TRBJ2-3, with TRBD1 identical over 7 bases. This CDR3 region has 17 residues. With V trimmed by 3 bases and J by 1 base, 10 bases remained unmatched. Germline V CDR1 and CDR2: SGHVS, FNYEAQ. CDR3 DNA sequence: TGTGCCAGCAGCTTGTTCGACAGGGCCGGGGGCACAGATACGCAGTATTTT. It encodes CASSLFDRAGGTDTQYF.

At least ten counts were recorded for this clonotype. The chain's CDR3 is CASSQDLGEQFF. CDR3 nucleotides: TGCGCCAGCAGCCAAGACTTGGGGGAGCAGTTCTTC. The gene calls are TRBV4-3 and TRBJ2-1; D uncertain. The germline V gene encodes CDR1 LGHNA and CDR2 YSLEER. V dropped 0 bases and J dropped 10 bases, with 7 bases sitting between them. The CDR3 consists of 12 residues.

CDR3 protein: CASSARDSGETQYF. In DNA, the CDR3 is TGTGCCAGCAGCGCTCGGGACAGCGGAGAGACCCAGTACTTC. The rearrangement joins TRBV9 to TRBJ2-5, with TRBD1 matching over 7 bases. Per germline, CDR1 SGDLS and CDR2 YYNGEE. This CDR3 comprises 14 residues. The junction had 6 bases not matched to a gene; V was cut back by 3 bases and J by 4 bases.

The chain joins TRBV27 to TRBJ2-3, with 12 positions matching TRBD2. The V gene end was trimmed by 5 bases and the J gene end by 5 bases; junction bases not matched to a gene: 11. The CDR3 runs to 17 residues. Germline CDR1 reads MNHEY; CDR2 reads SMNVEV (reference sequence). The CDR3 sequence: CASSTIRLAGEVDTQYF. In DNA, the CDR3 is TGTGCCAGCAGTACCATCCGACTAGCGGGAGAGGTAGATACGCAGTATTTT.

The chain employs TRBV12-3 or TRBV12-4 and TRBJ2-6; D call uncertain. This CDR3 has 14 amino acids. V was trimmed by 7 bases and J by 0 bases, leaving 7 bases between them. CDR3 in amino acids: CASTPISGANVLTF. Written as DNA, the CDR3 is TGTGCCAGCACCCCGATCTCTGGGGCCAACGTCCTGACTTTC.

This clonotype was seen repeatedly, ten times or more. The rearrangement links TRBV20-1 to TRBJ1-3, with D unclear. The germline V gene has CDR1 DFQATT and CDR2 SNEGSKA (reference sequence). Trimming stripped 1 base from V and 0 bases from J, with 7 bases between. This CDR3 is built from 14 residues. CDR3 sequence: CSARAFSSGNTIYF. The CDR3 coding sequence is TGCAGTGCTAGAGCTTTTAGCTCTGGAAACACCATATATTTT.

This clonotype appeared many times. The V call is TRBV6-2 or TRBV6-3, the J call TRBJ2-1, with TRBD2 matching 12 bases. The CDR3 contains 17 residues. From germline, CDR1 is MNHEY and CDR2 SVGEGT. Trimming removed 1 base from V and 8 bases from J; junction bases left unmatched: 9. CDR3: CASSYLRLAGVADEQFF. For the CDR3, the DNA is TGTGCCAGCAGTTACTTAAGACTAGCGGGAGTTGCAGATGAGCAGTTCTTC.

The chain uses TRBV11-2 and TRBJ2-3, with D possibly matching TRBD2 (5 bases). The V gene's germline CDR1 is SGHAT and CDR2 FQNNGV. The CDR3 runs to 13 residues. Trimming left V 6 bases short and J 11 bases short, with 18 bases between. CDR3 bases: TGTGCCAGCAGTCCCCGCGGGCTAATGGAGCAGTATTTT. Protein: CASSPRGLMEQYF.

This clonotype was seen repeatedly, ten times or more. The rearrangement links TRBV5-1 to TRBJ1-1; TRBD1 matches at 7 bases. Trimming cost V 1 base and J 5 bases; bases outside gene matches: 11. The CDR3 is 16 amino acids. Germline V gene sequence: CDR1 SGHRS, CDR2 YFSETQ. CDR3 bases: TGCGCCAGCAGCTTGTCCGGGACAGTGGTTGAAACTGAAGCTTTCTTT. Translation gives CASSLSGTVVETEAFF. The full variable domain, its missing parts supplied by reference TRBV5-1 and TRBJ1-1, is KAGVTQTPRYLIKTRGQQVTLSCSPISGHRSVSWYQQTPGQGLQFLFEYFSETQRNKGNFPGRFSGRQFSNSRSEMNVSTLELGDSALYLCASSLSGTVVETEAFFGQGTRLTVV.

The J gene is TRBJ2-7, the V gene TRBV12-3 or TRBV12-4; D unresolved. The CDR3 extends over 11 amino acids. V was shortened by 8 bases and J by 3 bases, with 8 bases between the two germline ends. The CDR3 coding sequence is TGTGCCAGCCTGTACTACTACGAGCAGTACGTC. Protein product: CASLYYYEQYV.

In its sample, this clonotype was seen a few times. This chain uses TRBV12-3 or TRBV12-4 with TRBJ1-2, with D uncertain. The CDR3 spans 13 residues. V dropped 3 bases and J dropped 6 bases, with 11 bases sitting between them. CDR3 protein: CASSLHRPNGYTF. The DNA for the CDR3 is TGTGCCAGCAGTTTGCACCGCCCAAATGGCTACACCTTC.

This clonotype has at least ten counts. The chain carries TRBV12-3 or TRBV12-4 and TRBJ2-3; D possibly corresponds to TRBD1 (5 bases). The CDR3 is made up of 14 amino acids. Trimming took 5 bases from V and 6 from J, leaving 15 bases between them. The CDR3 here is CASSPLLDTDTQYF. CDR3 in DNA: TGTGCCAGCAGTCCCTTATTGGACACCGATACGCAGTATTTT.

This clonotype was detected ten times or more. The V gene is TRBV2, the J gene TRBJ2-1, with D perhaps TRBD1 (5 bases). This CDR3 spans 16 amino acids. Germline V CDR1 and CDR2: SNHLY, FYNNEI. Deletions cut 3 bases from V and 3 bases from J, with 15 bases between. The DNA for the CDR3 is TGTGCCAGCAGTGAGAGAGGACAAACAGACTACAATGAGCAGTTCTTC. Residues: CASSERGQTDYNEQFF.

The chain carries TRBV12-3 or TRBV12-4 and TRBJ2-5; perhaps D is TRBD1 or TRBD2 (5 bases each). The CDR3 has 16 residues. Trimming pared 2 bases from V and 1 base from J, leaving 14 bases between. CDR3 nucleotide sequence: TGTGCCAGCAGTTTACAATCCGCAGGGAGCCAAGAGACCCAGTACTTC. Its protein product is CASSLQSAGSQETQYF.

A few counts support this clonotype. The chain carries TRBV6-2 or TRBV6-3 and TRBJ2-7; no firm D call. With 7 bases removed from V and 6 bases from J, the gap between germline ends came to 16 bases. CDR1 and CDR2 (germline): MNHEY, SVGEGT. This CDR3 is 13 amino acids long. CDR3 residues: CASNKAPSVEQYF. DNA for the CDR3: TGTGCCAGCAATAAGGCCCCTTCGGTCGAGCAGTACTTC.

This clonotype was detected only a few times. The rearrangement joins TRBV28 to TRBJ1-2; D remains ambiguous. Germline V gene sequence: CDR1 MDHEN, CDR2 SYDVKM. The CDR3 runs 12 residues. V lost 7 bases to trimming and J lost 5 bases, with 11 bases between them. The chain's CDR3 is CASTTTGYGYTF. The CDR3 region has the DNA TGTGCCAGCACGACCACGGGTTATGGCTACACCTTC.

This clonotype was found a few times. This chain uses TRBV10-3 with TRBJ1-5; D remains ambiguous. CDR3 length: 12 amino acids. Germline values: CDR1 ENHRY, CDR2 SYGVKD. Trimming pared 0 bases from V and 8 bases from J, leaving 5 bases between. The CDR3 here is CAISESGEPQHF. CDR3 sequence (DNA): TGTGCCATCAGTGAGTCGGGAGAGCCCCAGCATTTT.

The chain joins TRBV9 to TRBJ1-2; 8 bases line up with TRBD1. The CDR3 is 15 amino acids. V was clipped by 3 bases and J by 4 bases; unmatched bases: 8. Per the germline V gene, CDR1 is SGDLS and CDR2 is YYNGEE. The CDR3 sequence: CASSAISGTGYGYTF. The CDR3 DNA reads as TGTGCCAGCAGCGCCATTTCCGGGACAGGCTATGGCTACACCTTC.

With regard to this clonotype: This may be a read error, as it is one base from a much larger clone. The J gene is TRBJ2-5, the V gene TRBV6-2 or TRBV6-3; D gene ambiguous. The CDR3 runs to 13 residues. Germline loops: CDR1 MNHEY, CDR2 SVGEGT. V was shortened by 8 bases and J by 2 bases, with 12 bases between the two germline ends. Here the CDR3 reads CASGLTLQETQYF. The CDR3 coding sequence is TGTGCCAGCGGCCTCACCCTTCAAGAGACCCAGTACTTC.

V gene TRBV25-1 combines with J gene TRBJ2-3; 7 bases line up with TRBD2. J lost 2 bases, V lost 3 bases, and 11 bases had no gene match. This CDR3 is built from 17 residues. CDR1 is MGHDK and CDR2 is SYGVNS in the germline V gene. CDR3 sequence: CASSDLASAGVTDTQYF. In nucleotides, the CDR3 is TGTGCCAGCAGTGACCTCGCGAGCGCGGGAGTCACAGATACGCAGTATTTT.

Ten or more counts support this clonotype. The J gene is TRBJ2-1, the V gene TRBV9; TRBD1 is a possible D gene (6 bases). This CDR3 region has 15 residues. Per germline, CDR1 SGDLS and CDR2 YYNGEE. V lost 2 bases and J 0 bases, leaving 9 bases between the germline ends. The CDR3 sequence: CASSVTGSSYNEQFF. The CDR3, as DNA: TGTGCCAGCAGCGTCACAGGGAGCTCCTACAATGAGCAGTTCTTC.

V and J are TRBV15 and TRBJ2-3, with TRBD1 matching over 9 bases. CDR1 LNHNV and CDR2 YYDKDF come from the germline V gene (reference sequence). This CDR3 is 15 amino acids long. V was clipped by 8 bases and J by 1 base; unmatched bases: 7. The CDR3 region has the DNA TGTGCCACCGGCTCAAGGGACAGGGGCACAGATACGCAGTATTTT. Translation gives CATGSRDRGTDTQYF.

This clonotype turned up a few times. The chain links TRBV20-1 to TRBJ2-1; the match to TRBD1 covers 7 bases. This CDR3 region has 16 residues. V lost 2 bases, J lost 4 bases, and 11 bases stayed unmatched. Germline CDR1 DFQATT, CDR2 SNEGSKA (reference sequence). The CDR3 reads CSARNRDSLFYNEQFF. In DNA form, the CDR3 reads TGCAGTGCTAGAAATAGGGACAGCCTTTTTTACAATGAGCAGTTCTTC.

The rearrangement links TRBV20-1 to TRBJ1-6; 8 nucleotides align to TRBD1. The germline gives CDR1 DFQATT, CDR2 SNEGSKA (reference sequence). The CDR3 totals 12 residues. Trimming cost V 4 bases and J 7 bases; bases outside gene matches: 0. The CDR3 DNA follows: TGCAGTGCTACAGGGGGCAATTCACCCCTCCACTTT. It translates to CSATGGNSPLHF.

This clonotype has ten or more counts. An end of the junction does not agree with germline; a read error may underlie this. The chain couples TRBV12-5 to TRBJ2-1; possibly TRBD2 for D (6 bases). The CDR3 is 9 amino acids. Looked up from germline, CDR1 is LGHNT and CDR2 is FRNRAP. This chain's CDR3 is CAREEGPVF. In DNA, the CDR3 is TGTGCTAGAGAGGAGGGACCGGTCTTC.